The entry that follows covers one TCR beta chain sequence. Antigen: not known. The data are from a study of OX40 agonist ivuxolimab in advanced cancers. Study conclusions and caveats: Clonal expansion from baseline to week 6 occurred in both CD4+ and CD8+ T cells. Among T cells, CD8+ cells averaged more expanded clones than CD4+ cells.

This table comes from immunoSEQ multiplex PCR, and its TCRdb copy is limited to in-frame clones, with some not included. The sample records over 50,000 clones, around 87% being singletons. This receptor was obtained from an adult with an advanced solid tumor such as melanoma, head and neck, liver or kidney cancer. This specimen was CD4+ or CD8+ T cells sorted from blood, taken in a trial of the OX40 agonist ivuxolimab.

The CDR3: CASSLGPGAANYGYTF. The CDR3 nucleotides read TGTGCCAGCAGCTTGGGTCCGGGAGCGGCTAACTATGGCTACACCTTC. The rearrangement links TRBV5-6 to TRBJ1-2; D gene uncertain. V lost 0 bases and J lost 0, with 12 bases in between. CDR1 is SGHDT, CDR2 YYEEEE, per germline. This CDR3 spans 16 amino acids.